The 9 T cell receptor beta chains below all came from one sample that was sequenced in a study of naive and memory T cell subsets. The treatment: skin biopsy from PPD injection site in Mantoux-positive individual. An oligonucleotide containing a UMI was ligated to the 3' end of TCR cDNA. Ligated cDNA underwent four rounds of PCR with nested alpha and beta constant region primers and SP2. MiXCR was run by TCRdb on the UMI-ligation and nested PCR reads, yielding one entry per CDR3 protein. The top ten hold around 6.4% of the sample, which has 20,000 to 25,000 distinct CDR3 sequences, 4.5% to 7% seen once. The input for sequencing was skin, taken from a tuberculin skin test site. These receptors all stem from an adult in good health.

This clonotype has a handful of counts. This rearrangement joins TRBV21-1 to TRBJ1-5; the D segment call TRBD1 is taken from the table without a DNA check. TRBV21-1 is noted as a pseudogene. CDR3 length equals 14 residues. CDR3 nucleotide sequence: TGTGCCAGCAGCATAAGACGTACAATCCCGGCCCAGCATTTT. This translates into CASSIRRTIPAQHF.

This clonotype was observed at least ten times. This chain links TRBV10-3 with TRBJ2-1, with TRBD1 matching 7 bases. Trimming at V came to 11 bases and at J to 4 bases, leaving 5 bases not matched to a gene. The CDR3 extends over 12 amino acids. In germline, CDR1 is ENHRY, CDR2 SYGVKD. Written as DNA, the CDR3 is TGTGCCCCCGGGACAGCTTACAATGAGCAGTTCTTC. It encodes CAPGTAYNEQFF.

This clonotype was recorded at least ten times. V and J are TRBV7-2 and TRBJ1-1, with D uncertain. V lost 3 bases to trimming and J lost 4 bases, with 15 bases between them. The CDR3 length is 15 residues. CDR1 is SGHTA and CDR2 is FQGNSA in the germline V gene. The CDR3: CASSFCGSWATEAFF. Here the CDR3 DNA reads TGTGCCAGCAGCTTTTGCGGCAGTTGGGCCACTGAAGCTTTCTTT.

In this sample, this clonotype turned up many times. The rearrangement joins TRBV13 to TRBJ2-1, with TRBD2 matching over 7 bases. The V segment lost 4 bases and the J segment 7 bases; nucleotides outside the gene matches: 10. The CDR3 has 15 residues. Germline CDR1 and CDR2: PRHDT and FYEKMQ (reference sequence). The CDR3 sequence is CASSWTSNTRNEQFF. DNA of the CDR3: TGTGCCAGCAGCTGGACTAGTAATACGCGGAATGAGCAGTTCTTC.

The chain carries TRBV7-2 and TRBJ2-1; no clear D gene. Trimming removed 5 bases at V and 6 bases at J, with 8 bases between. The CDR3 is made up of 12 amino acids. The V gene's germline CDR1 is SGHTA and CDR2 FQGNSA. The chain's CDR3 is CASSLNTNEQFF. The CDR3 DNA reads TGTGCCAGCAGCCTCAATACCAATGAGCAGTTCTTC.

In this sample, this clonotype turned up a few times. The V call is TRBV9, the J call TRBJ1-2; a possible D gene is TRBD1 (5 bases). The CDR3 is made up of 13 amino acids. Trimming removed 2 bases from V and 8 bases from J, with 13 bases in between. Germline CDR1 reads SGDLS; CDR2 reads YYNGEE. The CDR3 region is CASSVGGQGGYTF. DNA for the CDR3: TGTGCCAGCAGCGTCGGGGGTCAAGGAGGCTACACCTTC. The whole variable domain, remainder taken from reference TRBV9 and TRBJ1-2, is DSGVTQTPKHLITATGQRVTLRCSPRSGDLSVYWYQQSLDQGLQFLIQYYNGEERAKGNILERFSAQQFPDLHSELNLSSLELGDSALYFCASSVGGQGGYTFGSGTRLTVV.

This clonotype has at least ten counts. This rearrangement joins TRBV7-2 to TRBJ2-3; tentative D call: TRBD2 (6 bases). The CDR3 totals 16 residues. Per the germline V gene, CDR1 is SGHTA and CDR2 is FQGNSA. Trimming took off 1 base at V and 1 base at J, with 12 bases between the two ends. CDR3 sequence reads: CASSLGWSSGTDTQYF. The CDR3 DNA is TGTGCCAGCAGCTTAGGGTGGTCTAGCGGCACAGATACGCAGTATTTT.

This clonotype was picked up many times. V usage is TRBV6-4 and J usage is TRBJ2-1; 9 bases map to TRBD2. V was pared by 3 bases and J by 4 bases, with 4 bases of the junction left unmatched. Germline assignment: CDR1 MRHNA and CDR2 SNTAGT. The CDR3 loop spans 15 amino acids. CDR3 in amino acids: CASSEVAGAYNEQFF. The CDR3 coding sequence is TGTGCCAGCAGTGAAGTAGCGGGAGCGTACAATGAGCAGTTCTTC.

Ten or more counts support this clonotype. The V call is TRBV28, the J call TRBJ1-1; D gene unclear. Per the germline V gene, CDR1 is MDHEN and CDR2 is SYDVKM. Trimming took off 3 bases at V and 6 bases at J, with 17 bases between the two ends. The CDR3 has 15 amino acids. CDR3 sequence: CASSFTDGVEAEAFF. The CDR3 nucleotides are TGTGCCAGCAGTTTTACGGACGGAGTTGAAGCTGAAGCTTTCTTT.